A selection of T cell receptor beta chains follows, all from one sample in a study of blood T cell repertoires in COVID-19. TCRdb keeps only in-frame clones here, not all; method: immunoSEQ multiplex PCR. The sample has 350,000 or so clones, approximately 91% seen once. The source material was PBMCs or T cells enriched from blood (not recorded which). These receptors all come from a woman in her 30s who had been exposed to COVID-19. Both conserved end residues are part of each CDR3. A D gene is named only where the DNA matches it firmly. Size is omitted from some rows. Given values are once, few, many or a class for expanded clones.

V	size	J	D	DNA	CDR3
TRBV11-2	.	TRBJ1-2	.	TGTGCCAGCAGCCCTACTCACACCGAAAGGGGCTATGGCTACACCTTC	CASSPTHTERGYGYTF
TRBV25-1	.	TRBJ1-6	.	TGTGCCAGCAGTGAAAGACAGAGTGTGGATTCACCCCTCCACTTT	CASSERQSVDSPLHF
TRBV6-4	.	TRBJ1-1	.	TGTGCCAGCAGTGACTCCTTCGGAGTGAACACTGAAGCTTTCTTT	CASSDSFGVNTEAFF
TRBV29-1	.	TRBJ2-7	TRBD1	TGCAGCGTTGTAGGGACAGGGGGACATCGCGAGCAGTACTTC	CSVVGTGGHREQYF
TRBV13	.	TRBJ1-4	TRBD1	TGTGCCAGCAGCTTACTCCAGGGGGCTGAAAAACTGTTTTTT	CASSLLQGAEKLFF
TRBV15	.	TRBJ2-7	.	TGTGCCACCAGCAGAGATATAGGCAGGGGAGGGACCTACGAGCAGTACTTC	CATSRDIGRGGTYEQYF
TRBV3-1/TRBV3-2	.	TRBJ2-1	.	TGTGCCAGCAGCCAATCTGCCTGGGGGGGCCAGAGCTCCTACAATGAGCAGTTCTTC	CASSQSAWGGQSSYNEQFF
TRBV5-1	.	TRBJ1-6	.	TGCGCCAGCAGCTCCACCGCGGTGGAGTCACCCCTCCACTTT	CASSSTAVESPLHF
TRBV20-1	.	TRBJ1-1	.	TGCAGTGCTAGTCGGGGCACTGAAGCTTTCTTT	CSASRGTEAFF
TRBV28	.	TRBJ2-1	.	TGTGCCAGCAGTCGGTGGCAGGCCGCGATGTCCTCCTACAATGAGCAGTTCTTC	CASSRWQAAMSSYNEQFF
TRBV5-1	.	TRBJ1-5	.	TGCGCCAGCAGCTTGATAGCTGGTAGCAATCAGCCCCAGCATTTT	CASSLIAGSNQPQHF
TRBV14	.	TRBJ2-3	TRBD2	TGTGCCAGCAGCCAAAGGGGAGGACTAGCGGGAGCAGATACGCAGTATTTT	CASSQRGGLAGADTQYF
TRBV2	.	TRBJ2-7	TRBD2	TGTGCCAGCAGTGAGCCTAGCGGGAGTACCTACGAGCAGTACTTC	CASSEPSGSTYEQYF
TRBV6-5	.	TRBJ2-7	.	TGTGCCAGCAGTTACTCCCCTTCCCGGGAGTACGAGCAGTACTTC	CASSYSPSREYEQYF
TRBV18	.	TRBJ2-5	TRBD1	TGTGCCAGCTCACCACCCCGGACAGGGCAAGAGACCCAGTACTTC	CASSPPRTGQETQYF
TRBV18	.	TRBJ2-1	TRBD2	TGTGCCAGCTCCCCCCTGGGACTAGCGGGGGGCAATGAGCAGTTCTTC	CASSPLGLAGGNEQFF
TRBV6-5	.	TRBJ2-7	TRBD2	TGCCTAGCGGGCTACTCCTACGAGCAGTACTTC	CLAGYSYEQYF
TRBV25-1	.	TRBJ2-7	.	TGTGCCAGCAGCGGACAGGACTATCCTCCATACGAGCAGTACTTC	CASSGQDYPPYEQYF
TRBV27	.	TRBJ2-7	TRBD2	TGTGCCAGCAGTGAATTTAGCGGGATCACCTACGAGCAGTACTTC	CASSEFSGITYEQYF
TRBV5-1	.	TRBJ1-1	.	TGCGCCAGCAGCTTTAGGGGGATGTACACTGAAGCTTTCTTT	CASSFRGMYTEAFF
TRBV7-9	.	TRBJ2-7	TRBD1	TGTGCCAGCAGCATCGACAGGGCCACCTACGAGCAGTACTTC	CASSIDRATYEQYF
TRBV7-3	once	TRBJ2-5	TRBD2	TGTGCCAGCAGCTTAAGAGCGGGAGGGCCTCTACAAGAGACCCAGTACTTC	CASSLRAGGPLQETQYF
TRBV21-1	few	TRBJ1-5	.	TGTGCCAGCGAACCGGGACACGGTAGCAATCAGCCCCAGCATTTT	CASEPGHGSNQPQHF
TRBV2	.	TRBJ2-7	.	TGTGCCAGCAGAGCCCCGGGGGAGCAGTACTTC	CASRAPGEQYF
TRBV15	.	TRBJ1-2	.	TGTGCCACCAGCAGAAACCGGGACACCTATAACTATGGCTACACCTTC	CATSRNRDTYNYGYTF
TRBV11-2	.	TRBJ2-1	TRBD2	TGTGCCAGCAGCTTCAGTCTAGCGGTTTACAATGAGCAGTTCTTC	CASSFSLAVYNEQFF
TRBV19	.	TRBJ2-1	TRBD1	TGTGCCAGTAGTGCCAGGACAGGGAGCTCCTACAATGAGCAGTTCTTC	CASSARTGSSYNEQFF
TRBV19	.	TRBJ1-1	TRBD1	TGTGCCAGTAGTATAGCGGCAGGGGGAGAAGCTTTCTTT	CASSIAAGGEAFF
TRBV10-3	.	TRBJ2-1	.	TGTGCCATCAGCGGGACAAACAATGAGCAGTTCTTC	CAISGTNNEQFF
TRBV29-1	.	TRBJ1-1	.	TGCAGCGTTTCCCAGACAGGTATGAACACTGAAGCTTTCTTT	CSVSQTGMNTEAFF
TRBV28	.	TRBJ1-1	.	TGTGCCAGCAGTTTTTTTCCCTCACAGGGGAACACTGAAGCTTTCTTT	CASSFFPSQGNTEAFF
TRBV24-1	.	TRBJ2-1	TRBD2	TGTGCCACCAGTGATTTTCTAGCGGGAGCTGAGCAGTTCTTC	CATSDFLAGAEQFF
TRBV3-1/TRBV3-2	.	TRBJ1-1	.	TGTGCCAGCAGCCACGGTTACAGTGAAGCTTTCTTT	CASSHGYSEAFF
TRBV2	.	TRBJ1-1	.	TGTGCCAGCAGCCCGACAACGGTGGTGGAAGCTTTCTTT	CASSPTTVVEAFF
TRBV5-1	.	TRBJ1-6	.	TGCGCCAGCAGCTTGCGTACAGGGTATAATTCACCCCTCCACTTT	CASSLRTGYNSPLHF
TRBV7-2	.	TRBJ2-1	.	TGTGCCAGCAGCTTAGGTGGACCGGGGAATGAGCAGTTCTTC	CASSLGGPGNEQFF
TRBV28	.	TRBJ1-3	.	TGTGCCAGCAGTTTGCCGCCCGGGAGCGGAAACACCATATATTTT	CASSLPPGSGNTIYF
TRBV2	once	TRBJ1-5	.	TGTGCCAGCGAGGGGGGGTACTCAGAACAGCCCCAGCATTTT	CASEGGYSEQPQHF
TRBV6-5	.	TRBJ2-7	.	TGTGCCAGCAGTTACTCCGCAGATCCCTACGAGCAGTACTTC	CASSYSADPYEQYF
TRBV6-1	.	TRBJ1-5	TRBD1	TGTGCCAGCAGTGAGCCGGACAGGTCCGGGCTGCAGCCCCAGCATTTT	CASSEPDRSGLQPQHF
TRBV28	.	TRBJ1-5	.	TGTGCCAGCAGTTCAAGCCTCGGGTTGTTGGGCAATCAGCCCCAGCATTTT	CASSSSLGLLGNQPQHF
TRBV19	.	TRBJ2-7	TRBD1	TGTGCCAGTAGTGCCCCCCCGGGACAGGGGAGCTACGAGCAGTACTTC	CASSAPPGQGSYEQYF
TRBV28	.	TRBJ2-7	.	TGTGCCAGCAGTTTCGGCTCCGGGGGCTCCTACGAGCAGTACTTC	CASSFGSGGSYEQYF
TRBV29-1	.	TRBJ1-3	TRBD1	TGCAGCGTTGAAGTTGCGGGACAGGGAAACACCATATATTTT	CSVEVAGQGNTIYF
TRBV6-5	.	TRBJ1-5	.	TGTGCCAGCAAGGACACCCACAATCAGCCCCAGCATTTT	CASKDTHNQPQHF
TRBV28	.	TRBJ1-2	TRBD1	TGTGCCAGCAGTCCCCGACAGGGGGTTAACTATGGCTACACCTTC	CASSPRQGVNYGYTF
TRBV9	.	TRBJ1-5	.	TGTGCCAGCAGCGTAGGGGCCACTGGCGATCAGCCCCAGCATTTT	CASSVGATGDQPQHF
TRBV29-1	.	TRBJ1-1	.	TGCGCTGGTAGCATGAACACTGAAGCTTTCTTT	CAGSMNTEAFF
TRBV7-3	.	TRBJ2-2	.	TGTGCCAGCAGTCGCACGCAGGGCTCGGAGCTGTTTTTT	CASSRTQGSELFF
TRBV7-3	few	TRBJ2-5	TRBD1	TGTGCCAGCAGCGCCACCGGGACAGGGGGCCGGGAGACCCAGTACTTC	CASSATGTGGRETQYF